What follows describes a single T cell receptor beta chain. As yet, its antigen is unknown. This record comes from a study of T cell responses to AZD1222 COVID-19 vaccine. Study-level results: Baseline antibody screening turned up just a handful of seropositive AZD1222 recipients. The donor cohort was predominantly white British with a female majority, and clonal diversity may have been underestimated. Spike was spanned by vaccine-associated CD4 TCRs, with dominance at 160-218 and 743-854.

This table comes from immunoSEQ multiplex PCR, and its TCRdb copy is limited to in-frame clones, with some not included. The data contain roughly 84,000 clones, 70% to 90% of them singletons. V was clipped by 0 bases and J by 2 bases, with 8 bases between them. CDR1 and CDR2 (germline): SGHNT, YENEEA. CDR3 length: 14 residues. The V call is TRBV11-3, the J call TRBJ2-7, with D unclear. The origin of this receptor is an adult who received the AZD1222 COVID-19 vaccine. Sample: peripheral blood, taken 28 days after the second AZD1222 dose. CDR3: CASSLDRHPYEQYF. In nucleotides, the CDR3 is TGTGCCAGCAGCTTAGACCGGCACCCCTACGAGCAGTACTTC.